The clone carrying this T cell receptor beta chain was counted at least ten times. Its antigen remains unidentified. With 0 bases clipped from V and 2 bases from J, the junction kept 1 base outside the gene matches. Germline lookup yields CDR1 SEHNR and CDR2 FQNEAQ (reference sequence). The CDR3 sequence is 14 residues long. This specimen belongs to a study of molecular identifiers for immune sequencing clone quantification. Study-wide points: In CMV-specific effectors, clones above 20 copies held over 98% of molecules; naive, under 1%. Jurkat TCR RNA spiked in from one cell (amid 950,000 to 1,000,000 naive cells) was reportedly detectable.

The use of previously described methods and listed TCR primers produced the bulk TCR libraries. TCRdb re-called the PCR reads through MiXCR, storing one row per CDR3 protein. The data contain roughly 97,000 distinct CDR3 sequences, approximately 24% of them seen just once; the ten biggest clones take up roughly 1%. The sequence was collected from a human donor in good health. Some libraries in this study had Jurkat cell RNA spiked in. The chain has TRBV7-9 and TRBJ2-7; 7 bases line up with TRBD1. The sequencing sample was made of naive CD8+ T cells from blood, with Jurkat cell RNA spiked in. Subset defined: FACS-sorted CD8+CD4-CCR7+CD45RA+ naive T cells. CDR3 bases: TGTGCCAGCAGCTTAGCTGGACAGGCCTACGAGCAGTACTTC. Amino acid sequence: CASSLAGQAYEQYF.